Below, 15 T cell receptor beta chains from the same sample are listed, as sequenced in a study of cytomegalovirus exposure and HLA in healthy donors (dated by TCRdb to the late 2010s). The library was made by the immunoSEQ multiplex PCR assay. The multiplex PCR relied on a mix of 60 forward primers for TCR Vbeta segments and 13 reverse primers for TCR Jbeta segments. TCRdb took over this immuneACCESS table, retaining in-frame rearrangements with V and J assigned. Such tables are incomplete; in checked studies, under half of the missing clones stem from an unresolved V gene, and the remainder is unexplained. Across this sample there are over 95,000 clones, with around 76% seen only once. The top ten hold roughly 12% of the sample. The sample consisted of PBMCs. These TCRs come from a woman in her thirties or forties in good health and CMV-seropositive.

The V gene is TRBV7-2, the J gene TRBJ2-1; 9 positions agree with TRBD1. Germline V gives CDR1 SGHTA, CDR2 FQGNSA. After removal of 6 bases from V and 2 bases from J, the junction contained 5 bases not matched to a gene. The CDR3 contains 15 residues. The CDR3 coding sequence is TGTGCCAGCAGTCGGGACAGGGCCACCTACAATGAGCAGTTCTTC. Amino acid sequence: CASSRDRATYNEQFF.

The J gene is TRBJ1-1, the V gene TRBV6-1; 11 bases map to TRBD1. V was clipped by 8 bases and J by 6 bases; unmatched bases: 5. CDR1 MNHNS and CDR2 SASEGT come from the germline V gene. The CDR3 runs 13 residues. This chain's CDR3 is CASPWDRGSEAFF. In DNA, the CDR3 is TGTGCCAGCCCGTGGGACAGGGGGTCTGAAGCTTTCTTT.

The J gene is TRBJ1-1, the V gene TRBV5-1; no clear D gene. In germline, CDR1 is SGHRS, CDR2 YFSETQ. V was shortened by 4 bases and J by 5 bases, with 18 bases between the two germline ends. CDR3 size: 15 residues. CDR3 nucleotides: TGCGCCAGCAGCCCTTTAGCCGGTTTCGGGACTGAAGCTTTCTTT. This translates into CASSPLAGFGTEAFF. Using reference TRBV5-1 and TRBJ1-1 for the parts outside the CDR3, the full variable domain is KAGVTQTPRYLIKTRGQQVTLSCSPISGHRSVSWYQQTPGQGLQFLFEYFSETQRNKGNFPGRFSGRQFSNSRSEMNVSTLELGDSALYLCASSPLAGFGTEAFFGQGTRLTVV.

The J gene is TRBJ2-7, the V gene TRBV5-1, with a possible D match to TRBD2 (5 bases). The CDR3 spans 13 residues. V was pared by 2 bases and J by 4 bases, with 10 bases between. The germline CDR1 and CDR2 sequences are SGHRS and YFSETQ. CDR3 DNA: TGCGCCAGCAGCTTATTTGGGGAGTACGAGCAGTACTTC. This translates into CASSLFGEYEQYF. The variable domain in full, with the rest retrieved from reference TRBV5-1 and TRBJ2-7, is KAGVTQTPRYLIKTRGQQVTLSCSPISGHRSVSWYQQTPGQGLQFLFEYFSETQRNKGNFPGRFSGRQFSNSRSEMNVSTLELGDSALYLCASSLFGEYEQYFGPGTRLTVT.

The chain couples TRBV7-9 to TRBJ1-1; D perhaps matches TRBD1 (6 bases). Trimming removed 8 bases from V and 2 bases from J, with 18 bases in between. This CDR3 has 15 residues. From germline, CDR1 is SEHNR and CDR2 FQNEAQ (reference sequence). This chain's CDR3 is CASFKDRLKNTEAFF. The CDR3 DNA is TGTGCCAGCTTCAAGGACAGACTAAAAAACACTGAAGCTTTCTTT.

The gene calls are TRBV30 and TRBJ2-1, with 10 bases lining up with TRBD1. The CDR3 totals 16 residues. The germline CDR1 and CDR2 sequences are GTSNPN and SVGIG (reference sequence). The J segment lost 2 bases and the V segment lost 2 bases, leaving 6 bases of the junction unmatched. In DNA form, the CDR3 reads TGTGCCTGGAGTCGGACCGGGACAGGGGCCTACAATGAGCAGTTCTTC. It codes for CAWSRTGTGAYNEQFF.

J is TRBJ1-4 and V is TRBV9; 7 bases are a match to TRBD1. J gave up 8 bases and V 4 bases, and 5 bases lay outside the gene matches. CDR1 is SGDLS, CDR2 YYNGEE, per germline. The CDR3 has 13 amino acids. This CDR3 is CASSTGVGEKLFF. The CDR3 region has the DNA TGTGCCAGCAGCACAGGGGTTGGGGAAAAACTGTTTTTT.

This rearrangement joins TRBV14 to TRBJ1-2, with D possibly TRBD1 on 6 matching bases. Germline CDR1 is SGHDN and CDR2 is FVKESK. V lost 1 base and J 5 bases, leaving 11 bases between the germline ends. The CDR3 is 14 amino acids. The CDR3 reads CASSQVSRGYGYTF. The CDR3 DNA reads as TGTGCCAGCAGCCAAGTTTCAAGGGGGTATGGCTACACCTTC. The full variable domain, completed using reference TRBV14 and TRBJ1-2, is EAGVTQFPSHSVIEKGQTVTLRCDPISGHDNLYWYRRVMGKEIKFLLHFVKESKQDESGMPNNRFLAERTGGTYSTLKVQPAELEDSGVYFCASSQVSRGYGYTFGSGTRLTVV.

The rearrangement joins TRBV5-1 to TRBJ2-7, with 8 bases that match TRBD2. Germline lookup yields CDR1 SGHRS and CDR2 YFSETQ. V gave up 3 bases and J gave up 0 bases; unmatched junction bases: 5. This CDR3 is 15 amino acids long. In nucleotides, the CDR3 is TGCGCCAGCAGCTCGACTAGCGCTTACTCCTACGAGCAGTACTTC. This codes for CASSSTSAYSYEQYF.

This clone turned up a few times. The chain has TRBV5-1 and TRBJ1-1, with 9 nucleotides matching TRBD1. The CDR3 sequence is 15 residues long. Trimming at V came to 4 bases and at J to 3 bases, leaving 7 bases not matched to a gene. Germline V CDR1 and CDR2: SGHRS, YFSETQ. DNA for the CDR3: TGCGCCAGCAGCCAGGGACAGGGTCTGTACACTGAAGCTTTCTTT. This gives the protein CASSQGQGLYTEAFF.

V gene TRBV7-8 combines with J gene TRBJ1-5, with D perhaps matching TRBD1 (6 bases). The ends were cut back, 5 bases at V and 10 bases at J, with 27 bases in the middle. Looked up from germline, CDR1 is SGHVS and CDR2 is FQNEAQ. The CDR3 has 17 residues. CDR3 protein: CASSLYRVREGYGPQHF. CDR3 sequence (DNA): TGTGCCAGCAGCCTTTACAGGGTGAGGGAAGGATATGGACCCCAGCATTTT.

This clone was observed a handful of times. This sequence joins TRBV30 and TRBJ2-3; 8 bases are shared with TRBD2. J lost 4 bases, V lost 0 bases, and 12 bases had no gene match. Per the germline V gene, CDR1 is GTSNPN and CDR2 is SVGIG (reference sequence). This CDR3 has 17 amino acids. The CDR3 region is CAWSVLYGGARADTQYF. CDR3 nucleotides: TGTGCCTGGAGTGTACTTTACGGGGGGGCCAGGGCAGATACGCAGTATTTT.

The chain is built from TRBV6-5 and TRBJ2-5; maybe TRBD1 (6 bases). The CDR3 has 15 amino acids. Trimming shortened V by 5 bases and J by 6 bases, and 19 bases separated the two germline ends. Germline loops: CDR1 MNHEY, CDR2 SVGAGI. As DNA, the CDR3 is TGTGCCAGCAGTCCGACCGGGACAACTACAAAGACCCAGTACTTC. Its protein is CASSPTGTTTKTQYF.

V gene TRBV5-4 combines with J gene TRBJ2-1; 8 bases fit TRBD2. In germline, CDR1 is SGHNT, CDR2 YYREEE (reference sequence). The CDR3 is made up of 14 amino acids. Trimming removed 4 bases from V and 13 bases from J; junction bases left unmatched: 13. DNA of the CDR3: TGTGCCAGCAGCCGGGGCCGGGGGGGCGGGGGTCAGTTCTTC. Residues: CASSRGRGGGGQFF.

This chain uses TRBV18 with TRBJ1-1; 7 bases match TRBD1. With 5 bases clipped from V and 3 bases from J, the junction kept 0 bases outside the gene matches. Germline-derived CDR1 and CDR2 are KGHSH and LQKENI. The CDR3 is made up of 12 amino acids. The CDR3 here is CASSDRDTEAFF. The CDR3 region has the DNA TGTGCCAGCTCAGACAGGGACACTGAAGCTTTCTTT.